This entry lists 18 T cell receptor beta chains sequenced from one sample in a study of shared clonotypes between healthy human individuals. Only in-frame clones appear in the TCRdb table, and some are missing; sequencing was by immunoSEQ multiplex PCR. The sample has approximately 2.1 million clones; roughly 93% are singletons. Sequenced: naive CD4+ T cells from PBMCs. Documented subset: CD45RA+ positively selected. Receptor source: a man between 18 and 35 years old in good health. Some clones in this sample may be carry-over from other donors' samples.

The chain joins TRBV7-3 to TRBJ1-1; D not certain. The CDR3 is made up of 13 amino acids. The V end lost 3 bases, the J end lost 4 bases, and 9 bases lay between the germline ends. The germline CDR1 and CDR2 sequences are SGHTA and FQGTGA. For the CDR3, the DNA is TGTGCCAGCAGCTTTAGGGAAAGCACTGAAGCTTTCTTT. Its protein is CASSFRESTEAFF.

The V gene is TRBV5-1, the J gene TRBJ2-1; 8 nucleotides match TRBD2. V gave up 3 bases and J gave up 8 bases; unmatched junction bases: 10. Germline V lookup: CDR1 SGHRS, CDR2 YFSETQ. The CDR3 loop spans 15 amino acids. The CDR3 here is CASSSPSGSGDEQFF. CDR3 nucleotide sequence: TGCGCCAGCAGCTCCCCCAGCGGGAGTGGTGATGAGCAGTTCTTC. Complete variable domain (other parts from reference TRBV5-1 and TRBJ2-1): KAGVTQTPRYLIKTRGQQVTLSCSPISGHRSVSWYQQTPGQGLQFLFEYFSETQRNKGNFPGRFSGRQFSNSRSEMNVSTLELGDSALYLCASSSPSGSGDEQFFGPGTRLTVL.

The rearrangement uses TRBV6-5 and TRBJ2-1; D not certain. Germline V gives CDR1 MNHEY, CDR2 SVGAGI. This CDR3 has 15 amino acids. V shed 0 bases and J shed 5 bases, with 11 bases lying between them. The DNA for the CDR3 is TGTGCCAGCAGTTACTCTGGTACTTTTAACAATGAGCAGTTCTTC. Its protein product is CASSYSGTFNNEQFF.

This chain links TRBV5-5 with TRBJ1-4; 8 bases are shared with TRBD1. The germline V gene has CDR1 SGHKS and CDR2 YYEKEE (reference sequence). The CDR3 sequence is 14 residues long. The ends lost 4 bases at V and 7 bases at J; junction bases unmatched: 6. CDR3 region: CASSLRGPIEKLFF. The CDR3 region has the DNA TGTGCCAGCAGCCTCAGGGGGCCCATTGAAAAACTGTTTTTT.

V and J are TRBV6-1 and TRBJ2-1, with D perhaps matching TRBD2 (6 bases). Trimming took off 4 bases at V and 5 bases at J, with 18 bases between the two ends. The CDR3 sequence is 16 residues long. CDR1 is MNHNS, CDR2 SASEGT, per germline. CDR3 DNA sequence: TGTGCCAGCAGTGGACAGTTTGCCTGGGAGGACAATGAGCAGTTCTTC. Translated, it gives CASSGQFAWEDNEQFF.

On this clone itself: At the DNA level, this CDR3 is encoded by other sequences in the same sample as well. The CDR3 loop reads CATSRGQDTDTQYF. The CDR3 nucleotides read TGTGCCACCAGCAGAGGGCAGGACACAGATACGCAGTATTTT. The V call is TRBV15, the J call TRBJ2-3, with D uncertain. The CDR3 length is 14 residues. Germline CDR1 LNHNV, CDR2 YYDKDF (reference sequence). Trimming took 1 base from V and 2 from J, leaving 7 bases between them.

The chain links TRBV7-3 to TRBJ2-1; TRBD2 is a possible D gene (6 bases). V was cut by 1 base and J by 6 bases, with 10 bases left in between. Germline loops: CDR1 SGHTA, CDR2 FQGTGA. The CDR3 totals 14 residues. The DNA of the CDR3 is TGTGCCAGCAGCTTAATGGCGGGGACCAATGAGCAGTTCTTC. Translating it yields CASSLMAGTNEQFF. Drawing the rest from reference TRBV7-3 and TRBJ2-1, the complete variable domain is GAGVSQTPSNKVTEKGKYVELRCDPISGHTALYWYRQSLGQGPEFLIYFQGTGAADDSGLPNDRFFAVRPEGSVSTLKIQRTERGDSAVYLCASSLMAGTNEQFFGPGTRLTVL.

There are a few counts of this clone. This chain joins TRBV6-4 and TRBJ2-2, with D unclear. Trimming took off 6 bases at V and 7 bases at J, with 12 bases between the two ends. The CDR3 has 13 amino acids. Looked up from germline, CDR1 is MRHNA and CDR2 is SNTAGT. This chain's CDR3 is CASRPQPFGELFF. CDR3 nucleotides: TGTGCCAGCAGGCCCCAGCCTTTCGGGGAGCTGTTTTTT.

CDR3 sequence reads: CASSIVPGSDEKLFF. CDR3 coding DNA: TGTGCCAGTAGTATAGTTCCAGGGTCTGATGAAAAACTGTTTTTT. This chain connects TRBV19 to TRBJ1-4, with D possibly being TRBD1 (5 bases). This CDR3 has 15 amino acids. V lost 1 base and J lost 6, with 12 bases in between. Germline V gene data show CDR1 as LNHDA and CDR2 as SQIVND (reference sequence).

The chain couples TRBV5-6 to TRBJ2-6; TRBD1 is a possible D gene (6 bases). V was trimmed by 3 bases and J by 0 bases, leaving 13 bases between them. CDR1 and CDR2 (germline): SGHDT, YYEEEE. This CDR3 comprises 17 residues. The CDR3 loop reads CASSSGVPGSGANVLTF. In nucleotides, the CDR3 is TGTGCCAGCAGCTCAGGGGTTCCCGGCTCTGGGGCCAACGTCCTGACTTTC.

The chain couples TRBV12-5 to TRBJ2-1; either TRBD1 or TRBD2 may fit D (6 bases each). There are 13 residues in the CDR3. V was pared by 2 bases and J by 8 bases, with 10 bases between. Germline loops: CDR1 LGHNT, CDR2 FRNRAP. CDR3 in amino acids: CASGLMGGDEQFF. The CDR3 coding sequence is TGTGCTAGTGGTTTGATGGGGGGCGATGAGCAGTTCTTC.

V usage is TRBV30 and J usage is TRBJ2-7, with D possibly being TRBD2 (7 bases). Germline CDR1 reads GTSNPN; CDR2 reads SVGIG (reference sequence). Between the trimmed V and J ends, which lost 2 bases and 7 bases, there was a span of 15 bases. The CDR3 totals 13 residues. The chain's CDR3 is CAWSFGGLREQYF. Written as DNA, the CDR3 is TGTGCCTGGAGTTTCGGGGGGCTTCGGGAGCAGTACTTC.

V usage is TRBV27 and J usage is TRBJ2-1, with 8 bases identical to TRBD2. The germline V gene has CDR1 MNHEY and CDR2 SMNVEV (reference sequence). The CDR3 loop spans 16 amino acids. Trimming cost V 6 bases and J 10 bases; bases outside gene matches: 17. CDR3 coding DNA: TGTGCCAGCAGGCTTTTTGGGGTTAGCGGGGCCCAGGAGCAGTTCTTC. It specifies CASRLFGVSGAQEQFF.

This clone has only one observation. This chain joins TRBV7-9 and TRBJ2-1, with D uncertain. The CDR3 extends over 17 amino acids. Germline-derived CDR1 and CDR2 are SEHNR and FQNEAQ (reference sequence). V lost 5 bases and J lost 0, with 17 bases in between. The DNA of the CDR3 is TGTGCCAGCAGCCCCCATCTTCGAAGGAGCTCCTACAATGAGCAGTTCTTC. Translation gives CASSPHLRRSSYNEQFF.

This chain connects TRBV6-5 to TRBJ2-3; tentatively, D is TRBD2 (6 bases). Per germline, CDR1 MNHEY and CDR2 SVGAGI. V lost 6 bases and J 1 base, leaving 14 bases between the germline ends. CDR3 size: 15 residues. The CDR3 coding sequence is TGTGCCAGCAGGGACCGCAGCGGGCGCACAGATACGCAGTATTTT. It codes for CASRDRSGRTDTQYF.

J is TRBJ2-1 and V is TRBV7-3; perhaps TRBD2 as D (5 bases). Germline CDR1 SGHTA, CDR2 FQGTGA. This CDR3 is built from 14 residues. Trimming took off 2 bases at V and 6 bases at J, with 11 bases between the two ends. CDR3 DNA: TGTGCCAGCAGCTTATTTGGACTCACCAATGAGCAGTTCTTC. This gives the protein CASSLFGLTNEQFF.

As for this clone: This specimen includes other DNA sequences encoding the same CDR3. The chain recombines TRBV7-9 with TRBJ1-2; D call uncertain. Germline V gene sequence: CDR1 SEHNR, CDR2 FQNEAQ (reference sequence). Trimming removed 5 bases at V and 2 bases at J, with 6 bases between. The CDR3 consists of 12 residues. The CDR3 nucleotides read TGTGCCAGCAGCCGGGAAAACTATGGCTACACCTTC. Amino acids: CASSRENYGYTF.

The rearrangement links TRBV10-3 to TRBJ1-5; tentative D call: TRBD1 (6 bases). Germline assignment: CDR1 ENHRY and CDR2 SYGVKD. V lost 9 bases to trimming and J lost 6 bases, with 15 bases between them. The CDR3 loop spans 13 amino acids. This chain's CDR3 is CAINRVEGQPQHF. The DNA of the CDR3 is TGTGCCATTAACAGGGTTGAGGGTCAGCCCCAGCATTTT.